This TCR beta chain was documented in a study of CD8 T cells in Susac syndrome. The germline gives CDR1 SGHVS, CDR2 FNYEAQ. CDR3 size: 13 residues. Trimming shortened V by 0 bases and J by 5 bases, and 7 bases separated the two germline ends. It was with random hexamers that about 0.45 to 1 ug RNA was reverse transcribed. The method of amplification for TCR beta CDR3 was immunoSEQ multiplex PCR, covering 54 Vbeta and 13 Jbeta. TCRdb re-called the immunoSEQ multiplex PCR reads with MiXCR, one entry per CDR3 protein. The sample contains 130,000 or so distinct CDR3 sequences, roughly 80% of which appear only once.

The sequence was collected from a human donor with multiple sclerosis. The sample comprised CD8+ T cells from PBMCs. The chain recombines TRBV7-6 with TRBJ1-1; D not certain. DNA of the CDR3: TGTGCCAGCAGCTTAGCACCCTATACTGAAGCTTTCTTT. Its translation: CASSLAPYTEAFF.